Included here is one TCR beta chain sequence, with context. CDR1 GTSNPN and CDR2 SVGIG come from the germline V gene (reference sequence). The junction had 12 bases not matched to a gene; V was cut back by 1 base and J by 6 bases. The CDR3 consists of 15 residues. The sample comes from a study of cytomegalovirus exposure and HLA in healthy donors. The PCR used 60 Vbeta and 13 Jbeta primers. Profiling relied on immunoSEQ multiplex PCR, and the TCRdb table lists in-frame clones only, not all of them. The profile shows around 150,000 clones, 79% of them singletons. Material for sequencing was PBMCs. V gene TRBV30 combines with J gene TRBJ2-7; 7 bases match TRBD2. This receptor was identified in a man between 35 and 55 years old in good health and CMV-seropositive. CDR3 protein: CAWSGSVAGASEQYF. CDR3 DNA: TGTGCCTGGAGTGGCTCAGTGGCGGGAGCGTCCGAGCAGTACTTC.